Each of the 31 T cell receptor beta chains below was sequenced from the same sample in a study of beta chain features in type 1 diabetes. Study conclusions and caveats: The study found moderately but significantly shorter TCRB CDR3s in all four CD4+ subsets of Type 1 diabetes patients.

Their cognate antigens are unknown. Expressed TCRB transcripts were sequenced, since all the RNA that had been isolated was reverse transcribed. Produced via immunoSEQ multiplex PCR; TCRdb's table is partial and in-frame only. The table lists about 16,000 clones, roughly 72% of them singletons. The source material was stem cell memory CD4+ T cells from blood. Receptor source: a man aged 25 to 45 with type 1 diabetes.

The chain combines TRBV28 with TRBJ1-1; perhaps TRBD1 as D (6 bases). This CDR3 is 16 amino acids long. Trimming left V 4 bases short and J 7 bases short, with 22 bases between. Germline CDR1 and CDR2: MDHEN and SYDVKM. In DNA, the CDR3 is TGTGCCAGCAGTTCTCGTCCCATGGGGGGGACAAGTGAAGCTTTCTTT. Amino acid sequence: CASSSRPMGGTSEAFF. The entire variable domain, with the rest obtained from reference TRBV28 and TRBJ1-1, is as follows: DVKVTQSSRYLVKRTGEKVFLECVQDMDHENMFWYRQDPGLGLRLIYFSYDVKMKEKGDIPEGYSVSREKKERFSLILESASTNQTSMYLCASSSRPMGGTSEAFFGQGTRLTVV.

This clone was counted between two and nine times. The chain combines TRBV10-3 with TRBJ1-1, with no clear D. V was clipped by 4 bases and J by 3 bases, with 12 bases between them. The V gene's germline CDR1 is ENHRY and CDR2 SYGVKD. The CDR3 loop spans 14 amino acids. The CDR3 loop is CAISGGSKDTEAFF. CDR3 DNA sequence: TGTGCCATCAGTGGAGGGAGTAAGGACACTGAAGCTTTCTTT.

CDR3 loop: CASSPQNYEQYF. In nucleotides, the CDR3 is TGTGCCAGCAGCCCACAGAACTACGAGCAGTACTTC. This rearrangement joins TRBV28 to TRBJ2-7; D is undetermined. Trimming left V 6 bases short and J 3 bases short, with 9 bases between. The V gene's germline CDR1 is MDHEN and CDR2 SYDVKM. The CDR3 covers 12 residues.

This clone appeared a few times. The chain combines TRBV7-9 with TRBJ1-4, with 9 nucleotides matching TRBD1. The trim removed 3 bases at V and 6 bases at J, leaving 5 bases unmatched. Per the germline V gene, CDR1 is SEHNR and CDR2 is FQNEAQ (reference sequence). The CDR3 covers 15 residues. The CDR3 DNA is TGTGCCAGCAGCTTGATTGACAGGGGGGATGAAAAACTGTTTTTT. Its protein product is CASSLIDRGDEKLFF. The entire variable domain, with the rest obtained from reference TRBV7-9 and TRBJ1-4, is as follows: DTGVSQNPRHKITKRGQNVTFRCDPISEHNRLYWYRQTLGQGPEFLTYFQNEAQLEKSRLLSDRFSAERPKGSFSTLEIQRTEQGDSAMYLCASSLIDRGDEKLFFGSGTQLSVL.

The genes are TRBV28 and TRBJ2-7, with D tentatively TRBD2 (6 bases). The CDR3 runs to 14 residues. Trimming stripped 4 bases from V and 5 bases from J, with 15 bases between. Germline V gives CDR1 MDHEN, CDR2 SYDVKM. CDR3 loop: CASSSGVGSDEQYF. The CDR3 DNA follows: TGTGCCAGCAGTTCGGGAGTGGGATCCGACGAGCAGTACTTC.

The chain combines TRBV6-1 with TRBJ1-5; D is ambiguous. CDR3 size: 16 residues. In germline, CDR1 is MNHNS, CDR2 SASEGT. V lost 1 base and J 7 bases, leaving 17 bases between the germline ends. The CDR3 nucleotides read TGTGCCAGCAGTGAAGTCGCCGGGTCACTTGCCCAGCCCCAGCATTTT. Its protein is CASSEVAGSLAQPQHF.

V gene TRBV14 combines with J gene TRBJ2-3, with 10 bases matching TRBD2. Germline V lookup: CDR1 SGHDN, CDR2 FVKESK. The CDR3 covers 16 residues. The V segment lost 2 bases and the J segment 5 bases; nucleotides outside the gene matches: 7. CDR3 amino acids: CASSQRAGGLLDTQYF. In DNA, the CDR3 is TGTGCCAGCAGCCAACGAGCGGGGGGGCTCTTAGATACGCAGTATTTT. The entire variable domain, with the rest obtained from reference TRBV14 and TRBJ2-3, is as follows: EAGVTQFPSHSVIEKGQTVTLRCDPISGHDNLYWYRRVMGKEIKFLLHFVKESKQDESGMPNNRFLAERTGGTYSTLKVQPAELEDSGVYFCASSQRAGGLLDTQYFGPGTRLTVL.

V usage is TRBV25-1 and J usage is TRBJ1-2; TRBD1 might be the D (5 bases). Germline V lookup: CDR1 MGHDK, CDR2 SYGVNS. V lost 3 bases and J 5 bases, leaving 10 bases between the germline ends. The CDR3 spans 13 residues. This CDR3 is CASSDRQLYGYTF. CDR3 sequence (DNA): TGTGCCAGCAGTGATCGACAGTTATATGGCTACACCTTC.

This clone was counted only a few times. The rearrangement uses TRBV2 and TRBJ2-5, with TRBD1 matching 7 bases. The V segment lost 4 bases and the J segment 3 bases; nucleotides outside the gene matches: 2. The CDR3 length is 13 residues. Germline values: CDR1 SNHLY, CDR2 FYNNEI. CDR3 loop: CASSAGTEETQYF. CDR3 bases: TGTGCCAGCAGTGCCGGGACAGAAGAGACCCAGTACTTC.

V is TRBV15 and J is TRBJ2-3, with TRBD2 matching over 9 bases. Germline values: CDR1 LNHNV, CDR2 YYDKDF (reference sequence). The CDR3 is made up of 17 amino acids. Trimming at V came to 2 bases and at J to 3 bases, leaving 9 bases not matched to a gene. For the CDR3, the DNA is TGTGCCACCAGCAGACGCTTAGCGGGGGCCGGTACAGATACGCAGTATTTT. Protein sequence: CATSRRLAGAGTDTQYF.

The chain combines TRBV19 with TRBJ2-3; D is unclear. The CDR3 spans 13 residues. Germline V gives CDR1 LNHDA, CDR2 SQIVND (reference sequence). V dropped 7 bases and J dropped 2 bases, with 10 bases sitting between them. CDR3 DNA: TGTGCCAGTACTAACCCCCTCACAGATACGCAGTATTTT. It codes for CASTNPLTDTQYF.

Only one count was recorded for this clone. The chain is built from TRBV28 and TRBJ1-2; D is unclear. Trimming removed 3 bases at V and 4 bases at J, with 15 bases between. Per the germline V gene, CDR1 is MDHEN and CDR2 is SYDVKM. The CDR3 runs 15 residues. Here the CDR3 DNA reads TGTGCCAGCAGTTTGGGCCCCTTGCAGAGCTATGGCTACACCTTC. It is translated as CASSLGPLQSYGYTF.

The chain recombines TRBV4-1 with TRBJ2-3; 11 bases are shared with TRBD1. V was clipped by 4 bases and J by 3 bases; unmatched bases: 0. Germline V gene data show CDR1 as MGHRA and CDR2 as YSYEKL. The CDR3 is 14 residues long. The CDR3 DNA follows: TGCGCCAGCAGCCGGGACAGGGGGACAGATACGCAGTATTTT. This translates into CASSRDRGTDTQYF.

The chain links TRBV5-6 to TRBJ2-1; 9 bases are shared with TRBD1. Germline-derived CDR1 and CDR2 are SGHDT and YYEEEE. The J segment lost 12 bases and the V segment lost 0 bases, leaving 7 bases of the junction unmatched. The CDR3 consists of 14 residues. The CDR3 DNA reads TGTGCCAGCAGCTTGGGGGACAGGGAGTCGGTGCAGTTCTTC. Protein: CASSLGDRESVQFF.

V gene TRBV6-1 combines with J gene TRBJ2-2; D possibly corresponds to TRBD2 (6 bases). Germline CDR1 is MNHNS and CDR2 is SASEGT. The V end was cut by 0 bases, the J end by 4 bases, with 9 bases between. This CDR3 comprises 15 residues. The CDR3 protein is CASSEAGRSTGELFF. In DNA, the CDR3 is TGTGCCAGCAGTGAAGCAGGGAGGAGCACCGGGGAGCTGTTTTTT.

The rearrangement uses TRBV7-8 and TRBJ1-1; D uncertain. The ends were cut back, 8 bases at V and 3 bases at J, with 16 bases in the middle. The CDR3 contains 14 residues. Germline V gene data show CDR1 as SGHVS and CDR2 as FQNEAQ. In nucleotides, the CDR3 is TGTGCCAGCGGCTCGGCTGGGCAGGACACTGAAGCTTTCTTT. Encoded protein: CASGSAGQDTEAFF.

V usage is TRBV7-9 and J usage is TRBJ2-1, with TRBD2 identical over 11 bases. J lost 10 bases, V lost 1 base, and 6 bases had no gene match. The CDR3 sequence is 15 residues long. Germline V lookup: CDR1 SEHNR, CDR2 FQNEAQ (reference sequence). CDR3 residues: CASSLDSGGAQEQFF. The CDR3 DNA sequence: TGTGCCAGCAGCTTAGATAGCGGGGGGGCACAGGAGCAGTTCTTC.

The J gene is TRBJ2-3, the V gene TRBV2; TRBD2 might be the D (6 bases). The V gene lost 6 bases and the J gene lost 5 bases, with 9 bases spanning the gap. This CDR3 has 12 residues. Germline V gene lookup returns CDR1 SNHLY and CDR2 FYNNEI. Here the CDR3 reads CASSPSVDTQYF. CDR3 coding DNA: TGTGCCAGCAGCCCTAGCGTAGATACGCAGTATTTT.

The chain joins TRBV6-5 to TRBJ1-1; D is unclear. This CDR3 contains 14 residues. V lost 6 bases and J 0 bases, leaving 11 bases between the germline ends. Per the germline V gene, CDR1 is MNHEY and CDR2 is SVGAGI. The CDR3 loop reads CASSGYFMNTEAFF. The DNA of the CDR3 is TGTGCCAGCAGCGGGTATTTTATGAACACTGAAGCTTTCTTT.

On this clone: It is unclear where the CDR3 begins or ends on the DNA, so no DNA is shown, and the CDR3 is as TCRdb lists it. The chain links TRBV21-1 to TRBJ2-6; the D call in the table, TRBD1, was not verified against the DNA. TRBV21-1 is listed as a pseudogene. The CDR3 is 18 amino acids in total, end residues counted. The CDR3 reads CASGGWGRGTPGANVLTF.

The rearrangement joins TRBV5-1 to TRBJ2-3, with TRBD2 matching over 8 bases. The CDR3 length is 14 residues. With 9 bases clipped from V and 4 bases from J, the junction kept 10 bases outside the gene matches. Germline CDR1 SGHRS, CDR2 YFSETQ. The CDR3 sequence: CATKAGGQSDTQYF. The CDR3 coding sequence is TGCGCCACGAAGGCGGGGGGCCAATCAGATACGCAGTATTTT.

The rearrangement joins TRBV7-2 to TRBJ2-1, with a possible D match to TRBD1 (5 bases). The germline CDR1 and CDR2 sequences are SGHTA and FQGNSA. Trimming shortened V by 1 base and J by 0 bases, and 7 bases separated the two germline ends. This CDR3 spans 15 amino acids. In DNA, the CDR3 is TGTGCCAGCAGCTTAGGACAGTACTCCTACAATGAGCAGTTCTTC. It yields the protein CASSLGQYSYNEQFF.

The V and J genes are TRBV7-9 and TRBJ2-7, with TRBD2 identical over 7 bases. This CDR3 has 16 amino acids. The germline CDR1 and CDR2 sequences are SEHNR and FQNEAQ (reference sequence). With V trimmed by 1 base and J by 0 bases, 6 bases remained unmatched. For the CDR3, the DNA is TGTGCCAGCAGCTTAGGCGGGGGATTGGGCTCCTACGAGCAGTACTTC. Translated, it gives CASSLGGGLGSYEQYF.

The CDR3 DNA reads TGCGCCAGCAGCTTGACAGGGGCGCGCCAAGAGACCCAGTACTTC. This translates into CASSLTGARQETQYF. This chain uses TRBV5-1 with TRBJ2-5, with TRBD1 matching over 7 bases. J lost 1 base, V lost 1 base, and 4 bases had no gene match. The CDR3 has 15 amino acids. Germline CDR1 and CDR2: SGHRS and YFSETQ.

The CDR3 region is CASSPQGSYNEQFF. CDR3 in DNA: TGTGCCAGCAGCCCACAGGGATCCTACAATGAGCAGTTCTTC. The V gene is TRBV7-2, the J gene TRBJ2-1; D possibly corresponds to TRBD1 (6 bases). The CDR3 length is 14 residues. The V gene lost 5 bases and the J gene lost 1 base, with 9 bases spanning the gap. From germline, CDR1 is SGHTA and CDR2 FQGNSA.

This clone turned up a few times. J is TRBJ2-2 and V is TRBV6-5; tentatively, D is TRBD2 (6 bases). Germline V gene sequence: CDR1 MNHEY, CDR2 SVGAGI. V lost 6 bases to trimming and J lost 4 bases, with 12 bases between them. This CDR3 comprises 14 residues. CDR3 in amino acids: CASRAGGSTGELFF. The CDR3 DNA reads as TGTGCCAGCAGGGCCGGGGGTTCCACCGGGGAGCTGTTTTTT.

The gene calls are TRBV19 and TRBJ1-1; D unclear. Germline assignment: CDR1 LNHDA and CDR2 SQIVND (reference sequence). The CDR3 is 13 residues long. V dropped 5 bases and J dropped 2 bases, with 9 bases sitting between them. The CDR3 DNA follows: TGTGCCAGTAGTGAACGGGAAAACACTGAAGCTTTCTTT. Residues: CASSERENTEAFF.

The rearrangement links TRBV5-4 to TRBJ2-3; weak D call: TRBD2 (6 bases). CDR3 length equals 15 residues. V gave up 3 bases and J gave up 5 bases, with 16 bases separating them. Germline V gene lookup returns CDR1 SGHNT and CDR2 YYREEE (reference sequence). This CDR3 reads CASSSSASELDTQYF. The CDR3 DNA reads TGTGCCAGCAGCTCATCAGCTAGCGAGTTAGATACGCAGTATTTT.

The chain has TRBV5-1 and TRBJ2-1; a possible D gene is TRBD1 (6 bases). Germline lookup yields CDR1 SGHRS and CDR2 YFSETQ. Between the trimmed V and J ends, which lost 0 bases and 3 bases, there was a span of 7 bases. The CDR3 is 14 residues long. The CDR3 nucleotides read TGCGCCAGCAGCTTGGGAGGGGGCTACAATGAGCAGTTCTTC. As protein: CASSLGGGYNEQFF.

The V call is TRBV18, the J call TRBJ2-1; the D is unclear. This CDR3 contains 15 residues. V dropped 6 bases and J dropped 0 bases, with 12 bases sitting between them. CDR1 and CDR2 (germline): KGHSH, LQKENI. The CDR3 reads CASSLSVSSYNEQFF. The CDR3 DNA is TGTGCCAGCTCTCTGAGCGTAAGCTCCTACAATGAGCAGTTCTTC.

The CDR3 spells CASTSAQGPQETQYF. DNA of the CDR3: TGCGCCAGCACGTCGGCTCAGGGTCCCCAAGAGACCCAGTACTTC. The chain carries TRBV5-1 and TRBJ2-5, with D possibly being TRBD1 (5 bases). Trimming stripped 6 bases from V and 1 base from J, with 16 bases between. CDR1 and CDR2 (germline): SGHRS, YFSETQ. This CDR3 has 15 amino acids.